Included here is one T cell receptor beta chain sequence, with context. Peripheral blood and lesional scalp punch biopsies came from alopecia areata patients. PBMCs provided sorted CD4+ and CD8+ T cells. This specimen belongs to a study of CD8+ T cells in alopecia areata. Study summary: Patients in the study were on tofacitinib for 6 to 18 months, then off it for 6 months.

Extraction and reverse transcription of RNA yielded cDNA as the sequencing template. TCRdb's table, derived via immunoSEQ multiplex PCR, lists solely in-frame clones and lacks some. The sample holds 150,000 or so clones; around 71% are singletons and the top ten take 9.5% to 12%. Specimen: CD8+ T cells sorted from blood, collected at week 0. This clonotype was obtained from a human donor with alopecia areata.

The CDR3 here is CASSAHRGITEAFF. CDR3 in DNA: TGTGCCAGCAGCGCCCACAGGGGAATCACTGAAGCTTTCTTT. This chain links TRBV4-2 with TRBJ1-1; 7 nucleotides align to TRBD1. Losses at the gene ends were 5 bases for V and 4 bases for J; bases not matched to a gene: 7. CDR1 is LGHNA, CDR2 YNFKEQ, per germline. The CDR3 has 14 amino acids.